The next 29 T cell receptor beta chains were all read from a single sample in a study of T cell responses to AZD1222 COVID-19 vaccine. This table comes from immunoSEQ multiplex PCR, and its TCRdb copy is limited to in-frame clones, with some not included. In the table there are 75,000 to 100,000 clones, roughly nine tenths of which are singletons. The sequencing here drew on peripheral blood, taken on day 0 of AZD1222 vaccination. The source of these receptors is an adult in good health.

Points on this clone: Other DNA sequences in this specimen translate into the identical CDR3. The chain has TRBV3-1 (or the pseudogene TRBV3-2) and TRBJ2-1; 8 bases align to TRBD2. The CDR3 spans 15 residues. CDR1 and CDR2 (germline): LGHDT, YNNKEL (reference sequence). The V and J ends lost 6 bases and 0 bases, in that order; junction bases with no gene match: 4. The CDR3, as DNA: TGTGCCAGCAGTCCAAGCGGGGGCTCCTACAATGAGCAGTTCTTC. This sequence encodes CASSPSGGSYNEQFF.

V and J are TRBV27 and TRBJ1-1; 7 bases align to TRBD1. The germline V gene encodes CDR1 MNHEY and CDR2 SMNVEV (reference sequence). V trimming: 5 bases; J trimming: 7 bases; junction bases outside the gene matches: 7. CDR3 size: 13 residues. The CDR3 coding sequence is TGTGCCAGCAGTCCAGGACAGGCGATTGAAGCTTTCTTT. Protein: CASSPGQAIEAFF.

V and J are TRBV9 and TRBJ1-6; D not certain. Trimming removed 4 bases from V and 6 bases from J, with 20 bases in between. This CDR3 has 17 residues. Germline V lookup: CDR1 SGDLS, CDR2 YYNGEE. The CDR3 nucleotides are TGTGCCAGCAGCCCCGGTTCAGGCCACAAACCTAATTCACCCCTCCACTTT. This codes for CASSPGSGHKPNSPLHF.

The chain joins TRBV5-4 to TRBJ2-3; TRBD2 agrees at 11 bases. Looked up from germline, CDR1 is SGHNT and CDR2 is YYREEE (reference sequence). V was pared by 0 bases and J by 5 bases, with 5 bases of the junction left unmatched. This CDR3 region has 16 residues. CDR3 protein: CASSLATSGGVDTQYF. Written as DNA, the CDR3 is TGTGCCAGCAGCTTGGCCACTAGCGGGGGAGTAGATACGCAGTATTTT.

The chain uses TRBV7-2 and TRBJ2-2; no firm D call. The CDR3 covers 13 residues. Trimming removed 6 bases at V and 5 bases at J, with 10 bases between. Germline CDR1 and CDR2: SGHTA and FQGNSA. The CDR3 is CASRIGYTGELFF. The DNA for the CDR3 is TGTGCCAGCAGAATAGGGTATACCGGGGAGCTGTTTTTT. Looking up the rest from reference TRBV7-2 and TRBJ2-2 gives the full variable domain: GAGVSQSPSNKVTEKGKDVELRCDPISGHTALYWYRQSLGQGLEFLIYFQGNSAPDKSGLPSDRFSAERTGGSVSTLTIQRTQQEDSAVYLCASRIGYTGELFFGEGSRLTVL.

The chain joins TRBV3-1 (or the pseudogene TRBV3-2) to TRBJ1-1; D unclear. In germline, CDR1 is LGHDT, CDR2 YNNKEL (reference sequence). Trimming cost V 0 bases and J 4 bases, with 21 bases left between them. CDR3 length equals 18 residues. The CDR3 here is CASSQEGAGSPSGTEAFF. Here the CDR3 DNA reads TGTGCCAGCAGCCAAGAAGGCGCTGGGTCCCCTTCGGGCACTGAAGCTTTCTTT.

This sequence joins TRBV30 and TRBJ1-1, with D unresolved. The CDR3 has 13 amino acids. V gave up 3 bases and J gave up 1 base, with 9 bases separating them. Germline CDR1 and CDR2: GTSNPN and SVGIG (reference sequence). CDR3 sequence reads: CAWSTEQNTEAFF. In DNA, the CDR3 is TGTGCCTGGAGCACCGAGCAGAACACTGAAGCTTTCTTT.

This chain joins TRBV6-2 or TRBV6-3 and TRBJ2-1; no reliable D call. The CDR3 is 13 residues long. V gave up 0 bases and J gave up 7 bases, with 7 bases separating them. Germline V gene data show CDR1 as MNHEY and CDR2 as SVGEGT. This CDR3 reads CASSYSAENEQFF. The DNA for the CDR3 is TGTGCCAGCAGTTACTCGGCGGAAAATGAGCAGTTCTTC.

The chain couples TRBV3-1 (or the pseudogene TRBV3-2) to TRBJ1-1, with D perhaps TRBD1 (5 bases). The CDR3 has 15 amino acids. Between the trimmed V and J ends, which lost 0 bases and 3 bases, there was a span of 11 bases. Germline V gene data show CDR1 as LGHDT and CDR2 as YNNKEL (reference sequence). This CDR3 is CASSQDIGVHTEAFF. DNA of the CDR3: TGTGCCAGCAGCCAAGATATAGGGGTGCACACTGAAGCTTTCTTT.

The rearrangement joins TRBV6-1 to TRBJ1-2; 7 bases are a match to TRBD1. This CDR3 is built from 14 residues. With V trimmed by 2 bases and J by 8 bases, 8 bases remained unmatched. CDR1 and CDR2 from the germline V gene are MNHNS and SASEGT. CDR3 amino acids: CASSERRTGVGYTF. The CDR3 DNA sequence: TGTGCCAGCAGTGAACGGCGAACAGGGGTGGGCTACACCTTC.

The rearrangement joins TRBV30 to TRBJ1-2; the D gene is possibly TRBD1 (5 bases). The V and J ends lost 4 bases and 6 bases respectively, with 18 bases between them. CDR1 and CDR2 (germline): GTSNPN, SVGIG (reference sequence). This CDR3 is 14 amino acids long. The CDR3 sequence: CAWKRGASVDGYTF. In DNA form, the CDR3 reads TGTGCCTGGAAAAGGGGCGCTTCTGTGGATGGCTACACCTTC. The full variable domain, completed using reference TRBV30 and TRBJ1-2, is SQTIHQWPATLVQPVGSPLSLECTVEGTSNPNLYWYRQAAGRGLQLLFYSVGIGQISSEVPQNLSASRPQDRQFILSSKKLLLSDSGFYLCAWKRGASVDGYTFGSGTRLTVV.

The J gene is TRBJ2-1, the V gene TRBV7-6; D possibly corresponds to TRBD2 (5 bases). This CDR3 spans 15 amino acids. V was cut by 3 bases and J by 2 bases, with 11 bases left in between. Per the germline V gene, CDR1 is SGHVS and CDR2 is FNYEAQ. As DNA, the CDR3 is TGTGCCAGCAGCTTGGAGGCAGAGGCCTACAATGAGCAGTTCTTC. It yields the protein CASSLEAEAYNEQFF.

The chain joins TRBV29-1 to TRBJ1-1, with D possibly being TRBD1 (6 bases). The CDR3 runs 13 residues. Germline CDR1 SQVTM, CDR2 ANQGSEA. The ends were cut back, 6 bases at V and 1 base at J, with 12 bases in the middle. CDR3 region: CSVGLGGNTEAFF. The CDR3 coding sequence is TGCAGCGTGGGCTTAGGGGGGAACACTGAAGCTTTCTTT.

The CDR3 nucleotides are TGTGCCAGCAGCTTAAACGGAGAGCAGTTCTTC. It specifies CASSLNGEQFF. This sequence joins TRBV7-3 and TRBJ2-1; D is ambiguous. This CDR3 spans 11 amino acids. With 1 base removed from V and 10 bases from J, the gap between germline ends came to 5 bases. Germline lookup yields CDR1 SGHTA and CDR2 FQGTGA.

The chain links TRBV19 to TRBJ1-1, with 7 bases matching TRBD1. CDR1 is LNHDA, CDR2 SQIVND, per germline (reference sequence). Trimming cost V 7 bases and J 6 bases; bases outside gene matches: 8. This CDR3 spans 13 amino acids. The CDR3 protein is CASKWKGAAEAFF. As DNA, the CDR3 is TGTGCCAGTAAGTGGAAGGGGGCTGCTGAAGCTTTCTTT.

V and J are TRBV6-1 and TRBJ1-2; no firm D call. Looked up from germline, CDR1 is MNHNS and CDR2 is SASEGT. V shed 3 bases and J shed 8 bases, with 10 bases lying between them. This CDR3 spans 12 amino acids. CDR3 sequence reads: CASSDHNQGYTF. The CDR3 nucleotides are TGTGCCAGCAGTGATCATAACCAAGGCTACACCTTC.

This chain joins TRBV6-5 and TRBJ1-3; no firm D call. V lost 7 bases and J lost 2, with 15 bases in between. CDR3 length: 15 amino acids. The germline CDR1 and CDR2 sequences are MNHEY and SVGAGI. CDR3 loop: CASTDSTFPGNTIYF. In DNA, the CDR3 is TGTGCCAGCACCGACTCCACTTTTCCTGGAAACACCATATATTTT.

This clone came up a few times. This chain uses TRBV7-9 with TRBJ2-7; D gene ambiguous. The V end was cut by 4 bases, the J end by 6 bases, with 13 bases between. Germline CDR1 SEHNR, CDR2 FQNEAQ (reference sequence). The CDR3 has 13 amino acids. The CDR3 nucleotides are TGTGCCAGCAGCTCCGGGCCCGGCGGCGAGCAGTACTTC. As protein: CASSSGPGGEQYF. Together with reference TRBV7-9 and TRBJ2-7, the CDR3 gives the full variable domain: DTGVSQNPRHKITKRGQNVTFRCDPISEHNRLYWYRQTLGQGPEFLTYFQNEAQLEKSRLLSDRFSAERPKGSFSTLEIQRTEQGDSAMYLCASSSGPGGEQYFGPGTRLTVT.

The chain combines TRBV3-1 (or the pseudogene TRBV3-2) with TRBJ2-1; D is ambiguous. V lost 8 bases and J 2 bases, leaving 7 bases between the germline ends. Germline assignment: CDR1 LGHDT and CDR2 YNNKEL (reference sequence). The CDR3 is 12 residues long. CDR3 DNA: TGTGCCAGCCCGACACCCTACAATGAGCAGTTCTTC. Translating it yields CASPTPYNEQFF.

V and J are TRBV9 and TRBJ1-4; D is uncertain. V lost 1 base to trimming and J lost 4 bases, with 8 bases between them. The germline V gene has CDR1 SGDLS and CDR2 YYNGEE. CDR3 length: 14 residues. The chain's CDR3 is CASSVYGGNEKLFF. The CDR3 DNA reads as TGTGCCAGCAGCGTATACGGCGGTAATGAAAAACTGTTTTTT.

In this sample, this clone turned up a few times. This chain joins TRBV19 and TRBJ1-2; 9 bases map to TRBD1. V was clipped by 3 bases and J by 6 bases; unmatched bases: 11. Looked up from germline, CDR1 is LNHDA and CDR2 is SQIVND (reference sequence). The CDR3 loop spans 16 amino acids. The CDR3 DNA is TGTGCCAGTAGTATCAAACCGGGACAGGGTCGTGATGGCTACACCTTC. Protein product: CASSIKPGQGRDGYTF.

V and J are TRBV3-1 (or the pseudogene TRBV3-2) and TRBJ2-1; D perhaps matches TRBD2 (7 bases). Germline-derived CDR1 and CDR2 are LGHDT and YNNKEL (reference sequence). Trimming took off 1 base at V and 7 bases at J, with 17 bases between the two ends. The CDR3 consists of 16 residues. As DNA, the CDR3 is TGTGCCAGCAGCCAAGGGTGGGGGGGCCTTAGGAATGAGCAGTTCTTC. It is translated as CASSQGWGGLRNEQFF.

The V gene is TRBV27, the J gene TRBJ1-4; 9 positions match TRBD1. The CDR3 contains 15 residues. Germline lookup yields CDR1 MNHEY and CDR2 SMNVEV (reference sequence). Trimming at V came to 4 bases and at J to 7 bases, leaving 7 bases not matched to a gene. The CDR3 reads CASSSGQGVFEKLFF. The DNA for the CDR3 is TGTGCCAGCAGTTCGGGACAGGGTGTTTTTGAAAAACTGTTTTTT.

The gene calls are TRBV30 and TRBJ1-1; D not resolved. V was pared by 2 bases and J by 2 bases, with 9 bases between. This CDR3 has 13 residues. Germline V lookup: CDR1 GTSNPN, CDR2 SVGIG (reference sequence). The CDR3 protein is CAWSFQSNTEAFF. The CDR3, as DNA: TGTGCCTGGAGTTTCCAGTCAAACACTGAAGCTTTCTTT.

This clone was seen only once. The chain uses TRBV5-1 and TRBJ1-5, with 7 bases matching TRBD1. The CDR3 runs 17 residues. In germline, CDR1 is SGHRS, CDR2 YFSETQ. V lost 4 bases, J lost 2 bases, and 12 bases stayed unmatched. This CDR3 is CASSVTPLGTGNQPQHF. The CDR3 coding sequence is TGCGCCAGCAGCGTGACCCCCCTCGGGACAGGCAATCAGCCCCAGCATTTT.

This chain links TRBV5-1 with TRBJ2-3; D remains unclear. Germline assignment: CDR1 SGHRS and CDR2 YFSETQ. The CDR3 runs to 15 residues. V was trimmed by 0 bases and J by 0 bases, leaving 8 bases between them. The CDR3 DNA reads TGCGCCAGCAGCTTGGCCGCACGTAGCACAGATACGCAGTATTTT. Translating it yields CASSLAARSTDTQYF.

CDR3 loop: CASRQQGLQETQYF. The CDR3 DNA follows: TGCGCCAGCAGACAACAGGGCCTCCAAGAGACCCAGTACTTC. The rearrangement joins TRBV5-1 to TRBJ2-5, with D maybe TRBD1 (6 bases). CDR1 SGHRS and CDR2 YFSETQ come from the germline V gene. V was cut by 5 bases and J by 1 base, with 12 bases left in between. CDR3 size: 14 residues.

This sequence joins TRBV13 and TRBJ1-2, with D possibly being TRBD1 (5 bases). The germline V and J ends were trimmed by 0 bases and 6 bases, with 8 bases remaining between them. There are 13 residues in the CDR3. Germline V gene lookup returns CDR1 PRHDT and CDR2 FYEKMQ (reference sequence). CDR3 coding DNA: TGTGCCAGCAGCTTAGGCAAGGGGAATGGCTACACCTTC. It is translated as CASSLGKGNGYTF.

The V gene is TRBV11-2, the J gene TRBJ1-2, with 10 bases fitting TRBD1. Germline trimming cut 5 bases from V and 5 bases from J; bases unmatched to any gene: 8. CDR3 length: 15 amino acids. Per germline, CDR1 SGHAT and CDR2 FQNNGV. The CDR3 DNA reads as TGTGCCAGCAGCCAAATGAGACAGGGGGCGTATGGCTACACCTTC. Its protein is CASSQMRQGAYGYTF.